Given below is one T cell receptor (beta chain) in context. The target of this receptor is not known. No much larger clone is present one base from it, and per-base qualities are unavailable. In total, fewer than 750 healthy bone marrow donors made up the cohort. Cohort members were all nominally healthy when sampled, although unrecorded immune exposures were likely present. The donor tested CMV seronegative, placing the donor among the 350 or so seronegative members of the cohort. A peripheral blood sample was collected from each donor, and TCR beta sequencing was performed on peripheral blood mononuclear cells. The Qiagen DNeasy Blood Extraction Kit was used to extract genomic DNA from the blood cell samples. This sample is drawn from a study of cytomegalovirus exposure and HLA in healthy donors (dated by TCRdb to about 2017). The study in broad terms: An earlier analysis of under 600 of the donors reported about 290 Gb of sequence data and some 120 million unique TCR beta sequences from 190 million or so T cells. Among about 400 genotyped donors of the cohort, an average of around 240,000 unique TCR beta nucleotide sequences was sequenced per donor, of which about 19% were non-productive. The number of typed donors differed by locus: about 629-630 for A, B, C, DRB1 and DQB1; approximately 520 for DQA1; approximately 600 for DPA1; and roughly 450 for DPB1. HLA typing covered class I and class II loci at four-digit resolution. A later genetic analysis took genome-wide SNP genotypes for about 55% of the 666 donors and used that subset as a discovery cohort. Rather than using new phenotypic data, the later analysis identified candidate immune exposures from TCR beta sequences and from how often those sequences occurred across donors. Of the approximately 400 genotyped donors, about 80% fell in the genetic ancestry cluster associated with self-reported Caucasian donors. To decide whether each TCR beta V gene segment behaved as functional or pseudogenic, an earlier analysis of some 600 of the donors relied on high-throughput TCR beta sequencing. The study combined high-throughput TCR immunosequencing, statistical association of individual TCRs with disease status, and machine learning to predict cytomegalovirus infection status. Approximately 300 gigabases of sequencing data and around 88 million unique TCR sequences made up an early release that covered 500 to 650 HLA-typed donors. Every repertoire in the discovery cohort had been generated on one and the same sequencing platform. In a later analysis, previously published TCR beta repertoires from 550 to 750 donors were re-analyzed and high-resolution HLA genotyping was added so that TCR occurrence patterns could be studied. Along with the roughly 710-subject first cohort, a separate validation cohort of around 120 different subjects was used. About five DR-DQ haplotypes were handled as single units for association and clustering because linkage in the cohort was strong. The T cell repertoires of around 730 subjects were profiled by immunosequencing and related to cytomegalovirus serostatus. The study aimed to test whether signatures of past pathogen exposure could be identified by cataloging public T cell receptors. Donor age, sex, ethnicity and CMV serostatus were compiled alongside the repertoire data. General study outcomes and caveats: Strong co-occurrence of HLA alleles, especially DR and DQ, made assigning TCR associations to individual alleles difficult. While some public TCRs were present in many individuals, most TCR sequences turned up only very rarely across donors. The only immune exposure information available for the cohort was CMV serostatus. In a later analysis, HLA-associated TCR beta chains were found to be more clonally expanded and to have lower generation probabilities than equally common non-associated chains. Because counts were too low, more than 15 rarely observed V segments, including chromosome 9 orphons, were excluded from the earlier analysis of several hundred of the donors. A later analysis found that most CMV-associated TCR beta chains appeared HLA-restricted, with HLA associations seemingly driven largely by CMV exposure. Because HLA typing was missing for some donors at each locus, association tests included only the typed subset. In a later analysis, around 15,000 TCR beta sequences were associated with specific HLA alleles at a false discovery rate of 0.05. An association between a missense DCLRE1C variant and V-gene and J-gene trimming of TCR beta chains was found in a later genetic analysis and replicated in an independent cohort. Correlated functional status among segregating V segments might reflect linkage disequilibrium, but an unknown experimental factor could not be ruled out. In both the original and validation cohorts, the classifier was reported to diagnose cytomegalovirus status with high specificity and sensitivity. Presence/absence analyses assumed roughly uniform sequencing depth across donors, an assumption that may not hold. The sequencing pipeline was judged likely to have produced a cluster of highly shared sequence variants as a technical artifact. It was suggested by the authors that the approach could potentially be generalized to other disease states and immunological phenotypes. In a later analysis, the rate of TCR association differed among HLA loci, with DRB1 alleles having the most associated TCRs and HLA-C alleles having the fewest. A further reported finding was that TCR beta sequences accurately predicted the HLA-A and HLA-B alleles for most subjects in the first cohort. The study gave a list of over 150 TCR beta chains associated with cytomegalovirus. In vitro tests confirmed that a few of the cytomegalovirus-associated TCR beta chains recognize cytomegalovirus antigens. The cohort was sequenced for TCR beta chains only, and without alpha or paired-chain data the features that could be detected were limited. Because the 87-base-pair reads could not distinguish some IMGT-functional V segments, including TRBV6-2 and TRBV6-3, those segments were excluded. In an earlier analysis of 587 of the donors, most TCR beta V segments appeared in productive rearrangements about 87% or about 30% of the time, broadly matching IMGT annotations. In a later genetic analysis, fewer N-insertions in productive TCRs were reported among donors in an Asian-associated ancestry cluster than the roughly 710-donor mean. In a later analysis, several top co-occurrence clusters were reported to appear linked to parvovirus B19, influenza, CMV and Epstein-Barr virus.

Library construction relied on the immunoSEQ multiplex PCR assay. For the multiplex PCR, a mixture combining 60 forward primers for TCR Vbeta segments and 13 reverse primers for TCR Jbeta segments was used. A multiplex PCR assay on genomic DNA amplified the CDR3 region of rearranged TCR beta genes. Amplified TCR beta libraries were sequenced as 87-base-pair reads on the Illumina HiSeq System. The study's processing was this. A later analysis counted about 80 million unique TCR beta chains across the 670 or so repertoires, and approximately 11 million of these chains were shared by at least two donors. Raw reads were error-corrected and collapsed into unique sequences with a nearest-neighbor algorithm that merged closely related sequences to remove PCR and sequencing errors. Alignment of CDR3 sequences to IMGT reference sequences was used to assign V, D and J gene segments. Each retained sequence needed at least a six-nucleotide match to both a V gene segment and a J gene segment. A rearrangement was called productive if the CDR3 had no stop codons and remained in frame with V and J, and every other rearrangement was called non-productive. Following IMGT convention, CDR3 was defined as the stretch from the second conserved V-encoded cysteine to the conserved J-encoded phenylalanine. Sequences without an unambiguous match to a single V gene segment were excluded from the earlier analysis of approximately 600 of the donors. An earlier analysis of roughly 590 of the donors called V segments functional above 56.7% productive rearrangements and segregating when the between-donor standard deviation exceeded 5%. A statistical classification framework was built for diagnosing cytomegalovirus status from the catalog of TCR beta chain sequences. In a later analysis, V and J genes were assigned by comparing TCR nucleotide sequences against IMGT/GENE-DB human TR gene sequences. In a later analysis, CDR3 sequences and most-parsimonious VDJ recombination scenarios were assigned using the TCRdist pipeline. In a later analysis, each TCR beta chain was defined by its CDR3 amino acid sequence together with its V-gene family, and reads without a unique V-gene family were excluded. A later analysis removed several hundred highly shared, low-generation-probability nucleotide sequences to deal with suspected cross-contamination and a sequencing artifact. In a later analysis, a clonal expansion index was calculated for each public chain from normalized within-repertoire ranks of inferred template counts. In a later analysis, generation probabilities were computed with a VDJ recombination model fitted to out-of-frame rearrangements, and the resulting probabilities were checked against IGoR. Hypergeometric tests were used in a later analysis to score TCR-TCR, TCR-HLA and TCR-CMV co-occurrence, with a repertoire-size bias correction applied to the TCR pairs. To estimate false discovery rates, a later analysis permuted the HLA or CMV assignments 20 times. A later analysis grouped co-occurring TCRs with DBSCAN, adding TCRdist sequence similarity when clustering within HLA-allele-positive subsets. Co-occurrence clustering excluded repertoires with fewer than 30,000 or more than 120,000 public chains, plus five with anomalous nucleotide sharing. TCRdb re-hosts the immuneACCESS table, in-frame sequences only. Its copies lack some clones; in the studies checked, an unresolved V gene accounts for under half of them, and the cause for the rest is not known. V and J calls plus clone size are reproduced from that table; the DNA served to infer D and trimming. In this sample the table shows 120,000 or so clones, approximately 75% of which occur a single time. Clones ranked in the top ten supply approximately 3.8% of the sample.

The CDR3 runs 13 amino acids, cysteine and phenylalanine included. The read is trimmed to its CDR3 DNA, 39 bases read in frame from base 1. In the germline V gene (reference sequence), CDR1 corresponds to LNHDA and CDR2 to SQIVND. The junction shows trimming of 5 bases on V and 1 base on J, plus 8 bases between the germline ends. Recombination joined TRBV19 with TRBJ1-2, with the D gene call left open. The TCR was taken from a man aged 25-40 years in good health and CMV-seronegative. Sequences were obtained from PBMCs. At the DNA level, the sequence is TGTGCCAGTAGTCCAGATTTTAACTATGGCTACACCTTC. Translated, it reads CASSPDFNYGYTF.